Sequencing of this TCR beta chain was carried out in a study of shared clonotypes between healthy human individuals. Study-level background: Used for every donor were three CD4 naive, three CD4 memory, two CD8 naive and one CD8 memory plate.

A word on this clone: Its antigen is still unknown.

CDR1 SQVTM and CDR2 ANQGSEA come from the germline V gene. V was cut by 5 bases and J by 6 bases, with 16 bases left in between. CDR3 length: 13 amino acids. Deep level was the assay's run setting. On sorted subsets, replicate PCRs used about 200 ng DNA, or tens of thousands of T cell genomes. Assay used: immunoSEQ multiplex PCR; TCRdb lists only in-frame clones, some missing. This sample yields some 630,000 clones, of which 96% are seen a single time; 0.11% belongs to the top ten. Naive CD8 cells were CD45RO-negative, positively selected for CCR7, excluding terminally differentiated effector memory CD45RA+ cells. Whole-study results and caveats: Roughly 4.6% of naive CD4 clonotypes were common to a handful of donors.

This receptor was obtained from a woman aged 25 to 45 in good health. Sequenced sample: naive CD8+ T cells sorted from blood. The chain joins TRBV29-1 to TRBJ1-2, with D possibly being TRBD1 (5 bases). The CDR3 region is CSVNGRADHGYTF. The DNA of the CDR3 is TGCAGCGTTAACGGCAGGGCCGACCATGGCTACACCTTC. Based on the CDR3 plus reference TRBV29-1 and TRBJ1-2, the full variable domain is SAVISQKPSRDICQRGTSLTIQCQVDSQVTMMFWYRQQPGQSLTLIATANQGSEATYESGFVIDKFPISRPNLTFSTLTVSNMSPEDSSIYLCSVNGRADHGYTFGSGTRLTVV.